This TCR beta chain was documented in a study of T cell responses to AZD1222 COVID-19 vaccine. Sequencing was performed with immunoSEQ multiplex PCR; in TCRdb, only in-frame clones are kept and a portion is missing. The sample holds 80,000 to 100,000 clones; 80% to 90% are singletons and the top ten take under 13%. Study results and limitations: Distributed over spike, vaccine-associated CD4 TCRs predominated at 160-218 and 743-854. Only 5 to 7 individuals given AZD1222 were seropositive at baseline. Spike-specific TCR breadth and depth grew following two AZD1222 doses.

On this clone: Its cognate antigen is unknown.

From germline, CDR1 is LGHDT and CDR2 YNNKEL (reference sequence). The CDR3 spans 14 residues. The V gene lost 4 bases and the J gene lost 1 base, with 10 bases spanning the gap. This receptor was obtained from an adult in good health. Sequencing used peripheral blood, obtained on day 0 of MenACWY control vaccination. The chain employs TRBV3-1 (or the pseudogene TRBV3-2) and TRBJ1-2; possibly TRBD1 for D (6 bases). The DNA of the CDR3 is TGTGCCAGCAGCCGGGACACCTATAACTATGGCTACACCTTC. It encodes CASSRDTYNYGYTF.